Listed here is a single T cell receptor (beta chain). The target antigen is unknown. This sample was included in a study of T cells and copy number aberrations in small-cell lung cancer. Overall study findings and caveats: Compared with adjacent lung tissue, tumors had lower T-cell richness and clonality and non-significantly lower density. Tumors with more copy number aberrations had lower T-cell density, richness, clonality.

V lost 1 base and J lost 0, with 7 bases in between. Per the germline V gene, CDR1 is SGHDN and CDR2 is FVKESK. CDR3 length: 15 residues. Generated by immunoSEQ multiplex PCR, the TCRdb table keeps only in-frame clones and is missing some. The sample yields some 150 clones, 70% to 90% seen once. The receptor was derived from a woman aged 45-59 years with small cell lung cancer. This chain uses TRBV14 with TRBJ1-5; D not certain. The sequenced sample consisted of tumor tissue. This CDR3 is CASSQGSNSNQPQHF. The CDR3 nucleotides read TGTGCCAGCAGCCAAGGCAGTAATAGCAATCAGCCCCAGCATTTT.